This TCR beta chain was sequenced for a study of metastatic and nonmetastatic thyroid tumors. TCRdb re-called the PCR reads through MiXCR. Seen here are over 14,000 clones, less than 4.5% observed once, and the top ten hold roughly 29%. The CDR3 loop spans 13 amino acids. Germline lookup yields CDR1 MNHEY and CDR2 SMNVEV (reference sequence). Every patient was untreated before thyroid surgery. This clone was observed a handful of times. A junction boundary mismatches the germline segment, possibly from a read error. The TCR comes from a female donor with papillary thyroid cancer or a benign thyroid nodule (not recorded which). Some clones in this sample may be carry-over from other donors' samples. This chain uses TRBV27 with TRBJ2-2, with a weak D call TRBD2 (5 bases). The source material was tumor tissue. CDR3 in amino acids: CASSLGITGDLFF. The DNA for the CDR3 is TGTGCCAGCAGTTTAGGGATCACCGGGGATCTGTTTTTT.